The T cell receptor (beta chain) under discussion was sequenced for a study of identical twins. Unique molecular identifiers were present on cDNA, and template switching added a universal primer site. TCRdb passed the 5' RACE reads through MiXCR, listing each CDR3 protein once. The sample shows roughly 540,000 distinct CDR3 sequences, approximately 22% of them seen only once. This clonotype appeared a single time. From germline, CDR1 is SGHTA and CDR2 FQGNSA. The CDR3 has 16 amino acids. Germline trimming cut 5 bases from V and 7 bases from J; bases unmatched to any gene: 10. A further study also used this sample, focusing on T cells expressing NK-cell markers. As that study records: The sequencing cohort of eight donors included seven HCMV-seropositive individuals and one seronegative individual. Alpha-beta TCR T cells were the sole sorting target in several experiments, owing to an anti-gamma-delta TCR antibody.

This clonotype was obtained from a young woman in good health. The specimen sequenced was CD4+ T cells sorted from blood. V usage is TRBV7-2 and J usage is TRBJ2-5; 13 bases are shared with TRBD2. In DNA form, the CDR3 reads TGTGCCAGCAGCCCCCGGACTAGCGGGAGTCGGGGGACCCAGTACTTC. Its protein product is CASSPRTSGSRGTQYF. Full variable domain (missing parts from reference TRBV7-2 and TRBJ2-5): GAGVSQSPSNKVTEKGKDVELRCDPISGHTALYWYRQSLGQGLEFLIYFQGNSAPDKSGLPSDRFSAERTGGSVSTLTIQRTQQEDSAVYLCASSPRTSGSRGTQYFGPGTRLLVL.